This note documents a single T cell receptor (beta chain) sequence. The data belong to a study of blood T cell repertoires in COVID-19. Overall study context: Sources were T cells, B-cell-depleted T cells, or PBMCs; the material itself was cDNA or gDNA.

The CDR3 is made up of 14 amino acids. V was shortened by 0 bases and J by 1 base, with 8 bases between the two germline ends. Germline values: CDR1 SGDLS, CDR2 YYNGEE. Some clones are missing from TCRdb's copy, which holds only in-frame ones; the method was immunoSEQ multiplex PCR. The sample lists around 200,000 clones, 75% to 90% occurring once. Recruitment covered about two dozen US areas and drew participants whose ages spanned about 18 to 100 years. This sequence originates from a woman aged 40-49 years with acute COVID-19. The chain is built from TRBV9 and TRBJ2-7, with D possibly being TRBD2 (5 bases). Sequences were obtained from PBMCs or T cells enriched from blood (not recorded which). For the CDR3, the DNA is TGTGCCAGCAGCGTAGGAGGGTCGTCCTACGAGCAGTACTTC. This codes for CASSVGGSSYEQYF.